This TCR beta chain emerged from a study of Ad26.COV2.S vaccination and SARS-CoV-2 variants. General observations from the study: Total T cell responses may have been underestimated by the TCR breadth and depth analyses. Non-spike TCR breadth did not differ much between vaccine and placebo recipients.

The V end lost 0 bases, the J end lost 4 bases, and 12 bases lay between the germline ends. The length of the CDR3 is 15 residues. Looked up from germline, CDR1 is LGHDT and CDR2 is YNNKEL (reference sequence). Here immunoSEQ multiplex PCR was the method, and the copy in TCRdb shows in-frame clones only, minus some. The sample consists of some 290,000 clones, just under 85% of them appearing once. Treatment denoted: about 20 received Ad26.COV2.S at low or high dose, single or two shots; about 5 received placebo; per-sample allocation not given. Each sample was drawn 63 days after the first injection (of vaccine or placebo). Remarks on this clone: The antigen is not known.

V gene TRBV3-1 (or the pseudogene TRBV3-2) combines with J gene TRBJ1-1; possibly TRBD1 for D (5 bases). This specimen was peripheral blood, taken in a trial of Ad26.COV2.S vaccine versus placebo. The origin of this receptor is a person aged 18-60 years who received the Ad26.COV2.S COVID-19 vaccine or a placebo. CDR3 nucleotide sequence: TGTGCCAGCAGCCAAGATACAGGCTGGGTCACTGAAGCTTTCTTT. It specifies CASSQDTGWVTEAFF.